The rows below give T cell receptor beta chains drawn from one sample of a study of T cells in localized non-small cell lung cancer. Sequenced by immunoSEQ multiplex PCR; TCRdb stores in-frame clones only, minus some. The repertoire has 35,000 to 45,000 clones, 88% of them found once; the top ten carry around 2.5%. The specimen comprised peripheral blood, sampled before any cancer treatment. Source of these receptors: a female donor older than 55 with stage I squamous cell lung carcinoma. The CDR3 runs from the conserved cysteine through the conserved F or W. D genes are given only for firm matches. Expanded clones are given a class, and other clones once, few, many or no size at all.

>NA|NA|TRBJ1-4|TRBV5-1
CASSSGPISTNEKLFF
TGCGCCAGCAGCTCCGGACCGATTTCCACTAATGAAAAACTGTTTTTT
>NA|NA|TRBJ1-3|TRBV6-5
CASSYSGDRGNTIYF
TGTGCCAGCAGTTACTCGGGGGACCGCGGAAACACCATATATTTT
>NA|NA|TRBJ2-3|TRBV7-3
CASSPRGADTQYF
TGTGCCAGCAGCCCACGGGGAGCCGATACGCAGTATTTT
>NA|NA|TRBJ1-2|TRBV4-3
CASSQDPRGRDGYTF
TGCGCCAGCAGCCAAGACCCTCGGGGGAGGGATGGCTACACCTTC
>NA|TRBD2|TRBJ2-1|TRBV7-9
CASSSQRERYNEQFF
TGTGCCAGCAGCTCTCAGCGGGAGAGGTACAATGAGCAGTTCTTC
>NA|TRBD2|TRBJ2-5|TRBV19
CASSTSGRETQYF
TGTGCCAGTAGTACTAGCGGGAGGGAGACCCAGTACTTC
>NA|NA|TRBJ2-2|TRBV6-1
CASSAGHTSNTGELFF
TGTGCCAGCAGTGCGGGACACACATCGAACACCGGGGAGCTGTTTTTT
>NA|TRBD2|TRBJ2-7|TRBV5-6
CASSPPPGLAGREQYF
TGTGCCAGCAGCCCCCCTCCGGGACTAGCGGGGCGGGAGCAGTACTTC
>NA|TRBD2|TRBJ2-1|TRBV4-2
CASSVGTSAYNEQFF
TGTGCCAGCAGTGTCGGGACTAGCGCCTACAATGAGCAGTTCTTC
>NA|NA|TRBJ2-2|TRBV2
CASSQGETGELFF
TGTGCCAGCAGCCAGGGTGAGACCGGGGAGCTGTTTTTT
>NA|NA|TRBJ1-1|TRBV18
CASSPRWQENTEAFF
TGTGCCAGCTCACCACGGTGGCAGGAGAACACTGAAGCTTTCTTT
>NA|TRBD2|TRBJ2-1|TRBV4-2
CASSQDPPSGRDHEQFF
TGTGCCAGCAGCCAAGATCCCCCTAGCGGGAGGGACCATGAGCAGTTCTTC
>NA|TRBD2|TRBJ2-3|TRBV4-3
CASSQGGGLVQDTQYF
TGCGCCAGCAGCCAAGGAGGGGGACTAGTCCAAGATACGCAGTATTTT
>NA|NA|TRBJ2-2|TRBV30
CAWSVVAGLGTGELFF
TGTGCCTGGAGTGTAGTGGCGGGACTCGGCACCGGGGAGCTGTTTTTT
>NA|TRBD1|TRBJ2-6|TRBV10-3
CAISDLGQGAGANVLTF
TGTGCCATCAGTGACCTTGGACAGGGGGCTGGAGCCAACGTCCTGACTTTC
>NA|NA|TRBJ1-2|TRBV30
CARRPGLPDRYGYTF
TGTGCCCGACGACCCGGACTCCCCGATCGCTATGGCTACACCTTC
>NA|NA|TRBJ2-5|TRBV7-8
CASSLAVSGETQYF
TGTGCCAGCAGCTTAGCTGTTAGCGGAGAGACCCAGTACTTC
>few|NA|TRBJ2-7|TRBV5-1
CASTIGIPPYEQYF
TGCGCCAGCACCATAGGGATACCCCCTTACGAGCAGTACTTC
>NA|TRBD2|TRBJ2-5|TRBV27
CASRSEAGGPSYRETQYF
TGTGCCAGTCGATCCGAAGCGGGGGGGCCCTCCTACCGTGAGACCCAGTACTTC
>NA|NA|TRBJ2-2|TRBV28
CASIPTGNRKNTGELFF
TGTGCCAGCATCCCCACGGGGAACAGAAAGAACACCGGGGAGCTGTTTTTT